This TCR beta chain was identified during a study of a mutant IDH1 vaccine in newly diagnosed glioma. Study-wide background: Radiotherapy alone preceded vaccination by 4-6 weeks; alternatively, vaccination started with temozolomide cycles. The sex distribution of treated patients was about 62% male and roughly 40% female, with a mean age of roughly 40 years. Whole-study findings and limits: Patients mounted vaccine-induced immune responses in 90% to 95% of cases.

Documented time point: week 35, safety follow-up. Each dose delivered 300 ug of mutant IDH1 20-mer peptide subcutaneously with imiquimod. In the case of this clone: The antigen remains undetermined.

Here immunoSEQ multiplex PCR was the method, and the copy in TCRdb shows in-frame clones only, minus some. The sample carries roughly 26,000 clones, around four fifths recorded once. Germline values: CDR1 MNHNS, CDR2 SASEGT. Trimming cost V 7 bases and J 1 base; bases outside gene matches: 9. This CDR3 has 15 residues. The TCR originated in a man aged 25 to 40 with glioma. This chain uses TRBV6-1 with TRBJ2-7, with TRBD1 matching 8 bases. Sequences were derived from PBMCs, sampled from a glioma patient whose treatment included an IDH1 peptide vaccine. In DNA form, the CDR3 reads TGTGCCAGCACTCATGGGACAGGAGAATCCTACGAGCAGTACTTC. It encodes CASTHGTGESYEQYF.